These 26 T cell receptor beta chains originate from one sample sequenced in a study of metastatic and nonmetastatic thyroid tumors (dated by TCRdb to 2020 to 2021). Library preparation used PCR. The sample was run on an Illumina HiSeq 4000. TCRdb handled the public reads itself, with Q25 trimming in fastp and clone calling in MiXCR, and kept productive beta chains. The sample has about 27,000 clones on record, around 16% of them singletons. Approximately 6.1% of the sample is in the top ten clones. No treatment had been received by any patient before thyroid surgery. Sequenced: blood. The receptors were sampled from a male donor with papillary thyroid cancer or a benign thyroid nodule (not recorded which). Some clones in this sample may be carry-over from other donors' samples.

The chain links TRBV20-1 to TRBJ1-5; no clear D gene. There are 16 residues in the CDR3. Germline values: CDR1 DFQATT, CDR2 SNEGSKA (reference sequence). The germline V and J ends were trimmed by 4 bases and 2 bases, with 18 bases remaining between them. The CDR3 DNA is TGCAGTGCTATATGGGTGTCGGGCCGGGGCAATCAGCCCCAGCATTTT. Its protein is CSAIWVSGRGNQPQHF.

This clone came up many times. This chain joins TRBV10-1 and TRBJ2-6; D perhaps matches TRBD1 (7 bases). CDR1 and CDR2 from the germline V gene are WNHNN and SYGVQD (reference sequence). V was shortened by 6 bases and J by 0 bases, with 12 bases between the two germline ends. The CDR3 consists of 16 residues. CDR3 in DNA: TGCGCCAGCAGCCAGGGGGGCCCCTCTGGGGCCAACGTCCTGACTTTC. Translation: CASSQGGPSGANVLTF.

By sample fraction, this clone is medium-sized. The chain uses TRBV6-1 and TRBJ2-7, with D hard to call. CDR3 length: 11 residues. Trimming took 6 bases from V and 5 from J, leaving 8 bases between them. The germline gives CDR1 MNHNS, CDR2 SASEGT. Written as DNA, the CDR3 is TGTGCCAGCAGCAGGAATAACGAGCAGTACTTC. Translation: CASSRNNEQYF.

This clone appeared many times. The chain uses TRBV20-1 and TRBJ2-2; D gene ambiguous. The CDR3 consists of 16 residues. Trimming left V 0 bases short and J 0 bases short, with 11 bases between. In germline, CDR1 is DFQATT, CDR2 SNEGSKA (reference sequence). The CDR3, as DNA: TGCAGTGCTAGAGAGCCAAACGCCGCGAACACCGGGGAGCTGTTTTTT. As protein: CSAREPNAANTGELFF.

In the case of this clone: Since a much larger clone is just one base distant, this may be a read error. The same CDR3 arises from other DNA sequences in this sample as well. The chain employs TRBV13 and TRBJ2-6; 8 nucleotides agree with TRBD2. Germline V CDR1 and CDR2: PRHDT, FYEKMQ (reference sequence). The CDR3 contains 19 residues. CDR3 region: CAGSPSQWSGRGGANVLTF. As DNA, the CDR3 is TGTGCCGGCAGCCCCTCTCAGTGGAGCGGGAGAGGTGGGGCCAACGTCTTGACTTTC.

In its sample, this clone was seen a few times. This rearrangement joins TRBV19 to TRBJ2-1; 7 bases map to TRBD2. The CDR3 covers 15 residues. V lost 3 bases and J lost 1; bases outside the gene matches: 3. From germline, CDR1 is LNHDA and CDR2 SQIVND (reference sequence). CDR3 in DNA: TGTGCCAGTAGTATCTACGGGAGGTCCTACAATGAGCAGTTCTTC. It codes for CASSIYGRSYNEQFF.

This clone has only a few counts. The CDR3 protein is CASTQTDYSNQPQHF. As DNA, the CDR3 is TGTGCCAGCACCCAGACGGACTATAGCAATCAGCCCCAGCATTTT. The chain couples TRBV28 to TRBJ1-5; D ambiguous. CDR1 and CDR2 (germline): MDHEN, SYDVKM. The CDR3 length is 15 residues. Deletions cut 7 bases from V and 0 bases from J, with 13 bases between.

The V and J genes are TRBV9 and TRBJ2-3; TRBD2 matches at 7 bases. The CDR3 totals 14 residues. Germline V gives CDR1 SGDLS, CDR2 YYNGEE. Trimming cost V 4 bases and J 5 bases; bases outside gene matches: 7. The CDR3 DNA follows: TGTGCCAGCAGCACACGGACTAGTAAAGATACGCAGTATTTT. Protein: CASSTRTSKDTQYF.

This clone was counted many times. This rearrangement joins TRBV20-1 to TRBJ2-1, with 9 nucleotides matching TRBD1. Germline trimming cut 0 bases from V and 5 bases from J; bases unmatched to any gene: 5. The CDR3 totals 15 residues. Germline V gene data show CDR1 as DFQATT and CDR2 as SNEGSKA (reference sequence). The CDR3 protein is CSARDQGQGNNEQFF. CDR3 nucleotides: TGCAGTGCTAGAGATCAGGGACAGGGAAACAATGAGCAGTTCTTC.

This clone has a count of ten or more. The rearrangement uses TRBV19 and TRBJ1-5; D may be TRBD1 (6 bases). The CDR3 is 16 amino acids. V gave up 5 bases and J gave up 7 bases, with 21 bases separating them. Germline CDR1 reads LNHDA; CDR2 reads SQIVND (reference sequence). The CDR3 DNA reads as TGTGCCAGTAGTTTCGGGACAAGTGTTGCTCGGCAGCCCCAGCATTTT. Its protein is CASSFGTSVARQPQHF.

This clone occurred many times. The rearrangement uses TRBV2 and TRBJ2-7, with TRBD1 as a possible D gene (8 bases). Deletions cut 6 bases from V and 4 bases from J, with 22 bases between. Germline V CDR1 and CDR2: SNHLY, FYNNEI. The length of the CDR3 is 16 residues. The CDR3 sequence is CASRGSGGQVNYEQYF. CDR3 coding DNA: TGTGCCAGCAGGGGGTCGGGGGGACAGGTGAATTACGAGCAGTACTTC.

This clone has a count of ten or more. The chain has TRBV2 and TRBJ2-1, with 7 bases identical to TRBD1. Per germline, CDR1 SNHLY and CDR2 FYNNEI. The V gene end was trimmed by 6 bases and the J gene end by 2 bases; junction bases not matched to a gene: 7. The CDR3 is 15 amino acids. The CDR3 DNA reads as TGTGCCAGCAGGGGGATGACAGGGCCCTACAATGAGCAGTTCTTC. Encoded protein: CASRGMTGPYNEQFF.

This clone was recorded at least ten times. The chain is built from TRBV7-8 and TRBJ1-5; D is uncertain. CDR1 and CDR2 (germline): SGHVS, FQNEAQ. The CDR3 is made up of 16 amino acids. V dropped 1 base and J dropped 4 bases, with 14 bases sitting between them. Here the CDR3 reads CASSLVSRAGNQPQHF. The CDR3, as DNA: TGTGCCAGCAGCTTAGTGTCCCGGGCAGGAAATCAGCCCCAGCATTTT.

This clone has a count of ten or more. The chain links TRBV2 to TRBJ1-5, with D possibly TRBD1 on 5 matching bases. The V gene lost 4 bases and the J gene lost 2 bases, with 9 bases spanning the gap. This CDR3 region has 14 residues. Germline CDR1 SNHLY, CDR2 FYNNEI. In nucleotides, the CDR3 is TGTGCCAGCAGTGCTGGGGGACGCAATCAGCCCCAGCATTTT. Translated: CASSAGGRNQPQHF.

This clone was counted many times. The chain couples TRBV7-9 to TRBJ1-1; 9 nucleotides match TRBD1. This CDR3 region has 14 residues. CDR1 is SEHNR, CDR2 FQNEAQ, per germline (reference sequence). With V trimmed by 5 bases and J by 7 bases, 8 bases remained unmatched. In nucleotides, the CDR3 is TGTGCCAGCAGCGCCGTAATGGACAGGGGTGAAGCTTTCTTT. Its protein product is CASSAVMDRGEAFF.

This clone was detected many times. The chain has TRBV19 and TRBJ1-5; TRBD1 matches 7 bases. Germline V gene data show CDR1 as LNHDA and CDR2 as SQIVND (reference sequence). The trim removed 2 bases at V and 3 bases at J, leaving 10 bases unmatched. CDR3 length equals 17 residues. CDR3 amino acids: CASSILPDRDSNQPQHF. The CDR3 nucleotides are TGTGCCAGTAGTATATTACCCGACAGGGACTCCAATCAGCCCCAGCATTTT.

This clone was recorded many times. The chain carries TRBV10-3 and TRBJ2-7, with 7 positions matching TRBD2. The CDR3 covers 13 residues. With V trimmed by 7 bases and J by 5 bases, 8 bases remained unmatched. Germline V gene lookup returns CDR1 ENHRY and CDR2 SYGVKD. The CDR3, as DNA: TGTGCCATCAAGGGGACGGCGGGGGACGAGCAGTACTTC. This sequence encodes CAIKGTAGDEQYF.

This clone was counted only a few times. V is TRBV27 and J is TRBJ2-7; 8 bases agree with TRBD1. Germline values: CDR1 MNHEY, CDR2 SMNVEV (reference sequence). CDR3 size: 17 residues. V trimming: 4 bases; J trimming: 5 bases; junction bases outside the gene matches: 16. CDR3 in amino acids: CASSYRMSGQGTNEQYF. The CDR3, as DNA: TGTGCCAGCAGTTACCGGATGAGCGGACAGGGAACGAACGAGCAGTACTTC.

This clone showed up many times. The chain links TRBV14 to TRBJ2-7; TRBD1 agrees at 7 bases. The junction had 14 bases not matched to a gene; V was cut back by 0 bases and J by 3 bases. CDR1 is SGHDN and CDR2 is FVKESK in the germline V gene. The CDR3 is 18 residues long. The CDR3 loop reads CASSQEIYRGQGLYEQYF. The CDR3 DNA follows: TGTGCCAGCAGCCAAGAAATTTACAGGGGCCAAGGACTCTACGAGCAGTACTTC.

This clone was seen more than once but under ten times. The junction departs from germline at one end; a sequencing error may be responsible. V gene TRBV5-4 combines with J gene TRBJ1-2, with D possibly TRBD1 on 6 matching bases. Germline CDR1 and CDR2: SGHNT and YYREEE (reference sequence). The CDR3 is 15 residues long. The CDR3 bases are TGTGCCAGCACCTTGGGGGGCGCAGAGAACTATGGCTACACCTTC. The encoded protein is CASTLGGAENYGYTF.

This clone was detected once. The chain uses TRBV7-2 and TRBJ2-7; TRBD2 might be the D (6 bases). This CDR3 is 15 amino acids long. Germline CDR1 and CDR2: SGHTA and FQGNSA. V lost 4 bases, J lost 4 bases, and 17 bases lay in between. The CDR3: CASSWTGVGEYEQYF. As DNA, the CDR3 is TGTGCCAGCAGCTGGACGGGGGTAGGAGAATACGAGCAGTACTTC.

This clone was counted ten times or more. The CDR3 DNA follows: TGTGCCAGTAGTAGGCCAACCCCCTCAGGGGCCGATCAGCCCCAGCATTTT. Amino acids: CASSRPTPSGADQPQHF. The chain carries TRBV19 and TRBJ1-5; a possible D gene is TRBD1 (6 bases). CDR1 is LNHDA, CDR2 SQIVND, per germline (reference sequence). CDR3 size: 17 residues. The germline V and J ends were trimmed by 4 bases and 5 bases, with 21 bases remaining between them.

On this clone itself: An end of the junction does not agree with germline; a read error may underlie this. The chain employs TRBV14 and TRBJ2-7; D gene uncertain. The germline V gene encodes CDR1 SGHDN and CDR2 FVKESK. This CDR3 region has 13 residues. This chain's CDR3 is CASSQDLLYEQYF. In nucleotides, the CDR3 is TGTGCCAGTAGCCAAGATTTACTCTACGAGCAGTACTTC.

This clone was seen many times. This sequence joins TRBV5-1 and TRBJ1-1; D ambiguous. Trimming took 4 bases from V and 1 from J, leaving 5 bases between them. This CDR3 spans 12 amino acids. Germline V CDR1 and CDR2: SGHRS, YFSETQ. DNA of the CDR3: TGCGCCAGCAGCGTAGAGAACACTGAAGCTTTCTTT. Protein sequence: CASSVENTEAFF.

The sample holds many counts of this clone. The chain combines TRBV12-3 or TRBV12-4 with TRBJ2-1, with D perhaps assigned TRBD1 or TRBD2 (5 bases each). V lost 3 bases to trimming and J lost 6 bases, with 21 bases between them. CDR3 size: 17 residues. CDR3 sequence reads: CASSLGPSMRLVNEQFF. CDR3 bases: TGTGCCAGCAGTTTGGGACCAAGCATGAGGTTGGTCAATGAGCAGTTCTTC.

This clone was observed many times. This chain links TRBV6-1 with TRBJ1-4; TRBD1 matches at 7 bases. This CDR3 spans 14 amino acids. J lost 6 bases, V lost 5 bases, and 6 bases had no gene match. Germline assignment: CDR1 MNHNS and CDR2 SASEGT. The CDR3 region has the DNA TGTGCCAGCAGTCGGACAGGCGGGGATGAAAAACTGTTTTTT. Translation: CASSRTGGDEKLFF.